This T cell receptor beta chain was found in a study of tumor-infiltrating lymphocytes in oesophageal squamous cell carcinoma (dated by TCRdb to the mid-2010s). By its share of the sample, this clonotype is medium-sized (0.01 to 0.1%). It lacks a known antigen. Base qualities are missing; no much larger clone stands one base away. Libraries came from PCR. The reads were generated on an Illumina HiSeq 2000. TCRdb cleaned the public reads at Q25 with fastp, built clones with MiXCR and kept in-frame beta chains. A single entry per CDR3 protein holds the most common genes and DNA from its merged rows. Recorded for this sample are fewer than 20,000 distinct CDR3 sequences; 42% of them occurred a single time. The top ten clones comprise about 19% of the sample. The CDR3 covers 14 residues, taking in both the cysteine and the phenylalanine. Of all the DNA, just the CDR3 is kept, 42 bases in frame from base 1. The junction shows trimming of 2 bases on V and 7 bases on J, plus 12 bases between the germline ends. Via the germline V gene (reference sequence), CDR1 is MNHNY and CDR2 SVGAGI.

The TCR originated in a female donor with esophageal squamous cell carcinoma. The chain joins TRBV6-6 to TRBJ2-1; the D assignment is uncertain and may be TRBD1 or TRBD2, with 5 bases supporting each. The sequenced sample was normal esophageal tissue next to the tumor. The sequenced DNA: TGTGCCAGCAGTTACGGTTCGGGGCTGAATGAGCAGTTCTTC. The encoded protein is CASSYGSGLNEQFF.